What follows describes a single T cell receptor (beta chain). The antigen is unknown. From germline, CDR1 is SGDLS and CDR2 YYNGEE. J lost 5 bases, V lost 4 bases, and 8 bases had no gene match. The CDR3 is made up of 16 amino acids. The PCR used 60 Vbeta and 13 Jbeta primers. Repertoires were generated with immunoSEQ multiplex PCR, while TCRdb's copy carries only in-frame clones and drops some. The table lists approximately 170,000 clones, roughly 80% of them singletons. This sample stems from a study of cytomegalovirus exposure and HLA in healthy donors. The study's findings and limits: Equally common other TCR beta chains were less clonally expanded than HLA-associated ones, a later analysis found. It was approximately 170 TCR beta chains that were listed as cytomegalovirus-associated. Most TCR sequences were seen very rarely across donors, but some public TCRs occurred in many.

The chain combines TRBV9 with TRBJ2-2, with 10 bases lining up with TRBD1. Sample: PBMCs. This clonotype was obtained from a male donor in good health and CMV-seronegative. In DNA, the CDR3 is TGTGCCAGCAGCTCGAGACAGGGGGCTGGAACCGGGGAGCTGTTTTTT. Translation gives CASSSRQGAGTGELFF. Full variable domain (outside the CDR3, taken from reference TRBV9 and TRBJ2-2): DSGVTQTPKHLITATGQRVTLRCSPRSGDLSVYWYQQSLDQGLQFLIQYYNGEERAKGNILERFSAQQFPDLHSELNLSSLELGDSALYFCASSSRQGAGTGELFFGEGSRLTVL.